The 13 T cell receptor beta chains below were found in one sample sequenced in a study of T-cell reconstitution after alpha-beta-depleted transplantation in children. During its preparation, the TCRbeta library received unique molecular identifiers. TCRdb processed the PCR reads anew with MiXCR; each CDR3 protein has one entry. The table has about 640,000 distinct CDR3 sequences, over 15% seen once. This sample comprised PBMCs from the stem cell graft donor, obtained from the stem cell graft. The receptors originated from a human donor who donated a stem cell graft to a child with acute myeloid leukemia.

There are many counts of this clonotype. The V call is TRBV20-1, the J call TRBJ2-5, with 7 positions matching TRBD1. The V segment lost 5 bases and the J segment 1 base; nucleotides outside the gene matches: 1. CDR1 is DFQATT and CDR2 is SNEGSKA in the germline V gene (reference sequence). The CDR3 is 12 amino acids. The CDR3 here is CSASGGQETQYF. CDR3 in DNA: TGCAGTGCTTCAGGGGGCCAAGAGACCCAGTACTTC.

This clonotype was recorded a few times. The CDR3 here is CSASRQSSGELFF. The CDR3 region has the DNA TGCAGTGCTAGTCGCCAGAGCAGCGGGGAGCTGTTTTTT. The V gene is TRBV20-1, the J gene TRBJ2-2, with D unclear. From germline, CDR1 is DFQATT and CDR2 SNEGSKA (reference sequence). V was shortened by 3 bases and J by 7 bases, with 12 bases between the two germline ends. This CDR3 region has 13 residues.

This clonotype was recorded at least ten times. The V and J genes are TRBV20-1 and TRBJ1-5; D is unresolved. The CDR3 runs to 22 residues. Germline V gives CDR1 DFQATT, CDR2 SNEGSKA (reference sequence). Trimming pared 6 bases from V and 0 bases from J, leaving 36 bases between. This chain's CDR3 is CSAPPPLVQTDPYRYSNQPQHF. CDR3 nucleotides: TGCAGTGCCCCTCCCCCGTTGGTCCAGACGGATCCATACAGATATAGCAATCAGCCCCAGCATTTT.

This clonotype was counted many times. This chain connects TRBV5-1 to TRBJ2-1; 13 bases fit TRBD2. Germline assignment: CDR1 SGHRS and CDR2 YFSETQ. V was pared by 4 bases and J by 7 bases, with 5 bases of the junction left unmatched. This CDR3 is built from 15 residues. DNA of the CDR3: TGCGCCAGCAGCCTGGGACTAGCGGGGATTAATGAGCAGTTCTTC. This sequence encodes CASSLGLAGINEQFF.

This clonotype appeared many times. V and J are TRBV10-3 and TRBJ2-3; TRBD2 matches 13 bases. V shed 6 bases and J 3 bases; nucleotides not matched to a gene: 3. The CDR3 runs 15 residues. Germline V gene data show CDR1 as ENHRY and CDR2 as SYGVKD. This CDR3 reads CAISGTSGATDTQYF. The CDR3 nucleotides are TGTGCCATCAGCGGGACTAGCGGGGCTACAGATACGCAGTATTTT.

In the case of this clonotype: It may be a read error: a sequence one base away is much more abundant. V and J are TRBV20-1 and TRBJ1-1; 8 bases map to TRBD1. Per the germline V gene, CDR1 is DFQATT and CDR2 is SNEGSKA (reference sequence). The CDR3 loop spans 19 amino acids. J lost 0 bases, V lost 0 bases, and 15 bases had no gene match. CDR3 sequence reads: CSARDQDTQGAPMNTEAFF. CDR3 DNA sequence: TGCAGTGCTAGAGATCAAGACACTCAGGGGGCCCCCATGAACACTGAAGCTTTCTTT.

This chain links TRBV5-1 with TRBJ2-1; TRBD2 matches 7 bases. Per germline, CDR1 SGHRS and CDR2 YFSETQ. The length of the CDR3 is 16 residues. V lost 4 bases and J lost 7; bases outside the gene matches: 14. This CDR3 is CASSVQSGTMGNEQFF. The CDR3 DNA reads TGCGCCAGCAGCGTACAATCCGGGACTATGGGGAATGAGCAGTTCTTC.

This clonotype was seen repeatedly, ten times or more. V is TRBV5-5 and J is TRBJ2-2, with 7 bases that match TRBD1. The CDR3 sequence is 15 residues long. J lost 5 bases, V lost 3 bases, and 7 bases had no gene match. Germline loops: CDR1 SGHKS, CDR2 YYEKEE (reference sequence). Here the CDR3 reads CASSSQGLGTGELFF. In DNA, the CDR3 is TGTGCCAGCAGCTCACAGGGGCTAGGGACCGGGGAGCTGTTTTTT.

This clonotype is a singleton in its sample. This chain connects TRBV12-3 or TRBV12-4 to TRBJ1-2; the D gene is possibly TRBD1 (6 bases). Trimming shortened V by 4 bases and J by 4 bases, and 13 bases separated the two germline ends. This CDR3 spans 14 amino acids. CDR3 sequence reads: CASSSQGSGYGYTF. CDR3 in DNA: TGTGCCAGCAGTTCTCAGGGGTCCGGCTATGGCTACACCTTC.

The chain combines TRBV7-9 with TRBJ1-4, with D tentatively TRBD1 (6 bases). The germline gives CDR1 SEHNR, CDR2 FQNEAQ (reference sequence). With 3 bases removed from V and 7 bases from J, the gap between germline ends came to 15 bases. The CDR3 is made up of 15 amino acids. The CDR3 loop reads CASSFGTNRGEKLFF. The DNA for the CDR3 is TGTGCCAGCAGCTTTGGGACAAATCGAGGTGAAAAACTGTTTTTT. Combining the CDR3 with reference TRBV7-9 and TRBJ1-4 gives the whole variable domain DTGVSQNPRHKITKRGQNVTFRCDPISEHNRLYWYRQTLGQGPEFLTYFQNEAQLEKSRLLSDRFSAERPKGSFSTLEIQRTEQGDSAMYLCASSFGTNRGEKLFFGSGTQLSVL.

This clonotype was picked up a small number of times. The rearrangement links TRBV20-1 to TRBJ1-4; TRBD1 matches at 9 bases. CDR1 and CDR2 (germline): DFQATT, SNEGSKA (reference sequence). Germline trimming cut 0 bases from V and 8 bases from J; bases unmatched to any gene: 4. The CDR3 is 14 amino acids. The CDR3 region is CSAREGQGTEKLFF. The CDR3, as DNA: TGCAGTGCTAGAGAAGGACAGGGGACCGAAAAACTGTTTTTT.

This clonotype has a handful of counts. The CDR3 here is CASGLAGLSGELFF. CDR3 in DNA: TGTGCTAGTGGTTTGGCAGGACTATCCGGGGAGCTGTTTTTT. The genes are TRBV12-5 and TRBJ2-2; possible D gene TRBD2, 6 bases. The germline CDR1 and CDR2 sequences are LGHNT and FRNRAP. Trimming removed 1 base from V and 6 bases from J, with 9 bases in between. The CDR3 sequence is 14 residues long.

The chain combines TRBV7-9 with TRBJ2-2, with TRBD2 identical over 11 bases. CDR1 and CDR2 from the germline V gene are SEHNR and FQNEAQ (reference sequence). The ends lost 4 bases at V and 3 bases at J; junction bases unmatched: 4. CDR3 size: 16 residues. Written as DNA, the CDR3 is TGTGCCAGCAGCTCGGGACTAGCGGAACACACCGGGGAGCTGTTTTTT. Residues: CASSSGLAEHTGELFF.